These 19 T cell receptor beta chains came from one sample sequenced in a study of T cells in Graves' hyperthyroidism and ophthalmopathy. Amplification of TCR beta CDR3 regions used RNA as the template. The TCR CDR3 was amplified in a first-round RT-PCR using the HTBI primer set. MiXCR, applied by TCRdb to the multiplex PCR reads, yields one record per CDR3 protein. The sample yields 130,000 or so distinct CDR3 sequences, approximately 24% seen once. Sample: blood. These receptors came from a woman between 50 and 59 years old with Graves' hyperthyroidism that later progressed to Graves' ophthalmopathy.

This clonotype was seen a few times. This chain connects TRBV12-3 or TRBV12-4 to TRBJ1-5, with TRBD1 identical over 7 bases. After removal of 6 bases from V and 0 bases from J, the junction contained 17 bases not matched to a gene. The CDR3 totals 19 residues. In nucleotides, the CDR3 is TGTGCCAGCAGCGGTCGGCCCATCGGGACAGAGTATAGCAATCAGCCCCAGCATTTT. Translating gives CASSGRPIGTEYSNQPQHF.

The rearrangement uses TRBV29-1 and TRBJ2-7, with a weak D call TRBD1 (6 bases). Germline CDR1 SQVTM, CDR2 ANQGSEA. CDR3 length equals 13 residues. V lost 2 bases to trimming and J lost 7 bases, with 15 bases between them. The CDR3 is CSVEQGSAREQYF. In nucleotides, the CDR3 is TGCAGCGTTGAACAGGGGTCCGCTCGGGAGCAGTACTTC.

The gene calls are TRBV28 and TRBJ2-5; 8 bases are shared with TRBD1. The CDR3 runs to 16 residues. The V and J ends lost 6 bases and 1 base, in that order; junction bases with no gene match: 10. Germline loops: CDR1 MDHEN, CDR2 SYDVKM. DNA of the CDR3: TGTGCCAGCAGCTTTGAGACAGGGGTAGGCCAAGAGACCCAGTACTTC. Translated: CASSFETGVGQETQYF.

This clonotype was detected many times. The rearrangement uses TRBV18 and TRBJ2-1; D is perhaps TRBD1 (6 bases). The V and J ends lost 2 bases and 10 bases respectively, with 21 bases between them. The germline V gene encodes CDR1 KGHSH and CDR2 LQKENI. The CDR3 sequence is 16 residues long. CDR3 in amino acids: CASSPRGQTSRPEQFF. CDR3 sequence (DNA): TGTGCCAGCTCACCAAGGGGACAAACAAGCCGGCCGGAGCAGTTCTTC. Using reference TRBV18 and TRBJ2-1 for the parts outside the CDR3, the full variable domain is NAGVMQNPRHLVRRRGQEARLRCSPMKGHSHVYWYRQLPEEGLKFMVYLQKENIIDESGMPKERFSAEFPKEGPSILRIQQVVRGDSAAYFCASSPRGQTSRPEQFFGPGTRLTVL.

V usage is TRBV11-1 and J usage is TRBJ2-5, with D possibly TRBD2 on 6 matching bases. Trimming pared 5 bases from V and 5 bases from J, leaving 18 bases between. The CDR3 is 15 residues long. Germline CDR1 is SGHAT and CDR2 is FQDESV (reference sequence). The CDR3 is CASSRRGTPSETQYF. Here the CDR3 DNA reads TGTGCCAGCAGCCGCCGGGGGACGCCGTCGGAGACCCAGTACTTC. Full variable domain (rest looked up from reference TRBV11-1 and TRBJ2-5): EAEVAQSPRYKITEKSQAVAFWCDPISGHATLYWYRQILGQGPELLVQFQDESVVDDSQLPKDRFSAERLKGVDSTLKIQPAELGDSAMYLCASSRRGTPSETQYFGPGTRLLVL.

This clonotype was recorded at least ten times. The CDR3 reads CASSRTGSTSGSRGEQFF. CDR3 in DNA: TGTGCCAGCAGCCGGACAGGATCCACTAGCGGGAGTCGCGGTGAGCAGTTCTTC. The chain couples TRBV2 to TRBJ2-1; 11 nucleotides align to TRBD2. CDR1 is SNHLY, CDR2 FYNNEI, per germline. With V trimmed by 6 bases and J by 9 bases, 19 bases remained unmatched. This CDR3 contains 18 residues.

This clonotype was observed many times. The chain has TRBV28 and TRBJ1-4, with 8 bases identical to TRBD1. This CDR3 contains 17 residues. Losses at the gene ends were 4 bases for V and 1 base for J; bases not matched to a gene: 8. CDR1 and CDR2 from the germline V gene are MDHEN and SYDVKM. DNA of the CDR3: TGTGCCAGCAGTTCCCCCGGACAGGGCGGAACTAATGAAAAACTGTTTTTT. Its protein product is CASSSPGQGGTNEKLFF. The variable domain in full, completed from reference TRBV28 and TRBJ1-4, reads DVKVTQSSRYLVKRTGEKVFLECVQDMDHENMFWYRQDPGLGLRLIYFSYDVKMKEKGDIPEGYSVSREKKERFSLILESASTNQTSMYLCASSSPGQGGTNEKLFFGSGTQLSVL.

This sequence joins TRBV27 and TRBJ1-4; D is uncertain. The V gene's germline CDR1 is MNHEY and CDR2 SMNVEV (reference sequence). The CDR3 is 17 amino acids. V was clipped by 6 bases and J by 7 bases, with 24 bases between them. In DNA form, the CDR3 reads TGTGCCAGCAGACCGATCTACTGGGCCCCCTCGGGTGAAAAACTGTTTTTT. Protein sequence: CASRPIYWAPSGEKLFF.

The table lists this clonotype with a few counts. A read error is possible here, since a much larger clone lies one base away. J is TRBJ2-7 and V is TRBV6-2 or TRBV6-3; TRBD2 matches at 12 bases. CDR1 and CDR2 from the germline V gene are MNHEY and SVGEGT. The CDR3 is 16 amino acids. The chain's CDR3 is CASSTRTSGTSYEQCF. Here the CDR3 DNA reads TGTGCCAGCAGTACGCGGACTAGCGGGACCTCCTACGAGCAGTGCTTC.

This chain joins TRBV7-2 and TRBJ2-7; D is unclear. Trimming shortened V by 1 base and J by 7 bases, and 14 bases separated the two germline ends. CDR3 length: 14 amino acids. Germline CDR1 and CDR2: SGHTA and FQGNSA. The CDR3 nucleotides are TGTGCCAGCAGCTTAGAGGTAAAGAGTAGGGAGCAGTACTTC. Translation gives CASSLEVKSREQYF.

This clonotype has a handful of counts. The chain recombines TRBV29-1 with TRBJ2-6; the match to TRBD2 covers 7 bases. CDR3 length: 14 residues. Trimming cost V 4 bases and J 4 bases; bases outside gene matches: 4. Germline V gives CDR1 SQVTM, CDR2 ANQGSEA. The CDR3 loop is CSVAAGEGANVLTF. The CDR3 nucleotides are TGCAGCGTTGCCGCGGGGGAGGGGGCCAACGTCCTGACTTTC.

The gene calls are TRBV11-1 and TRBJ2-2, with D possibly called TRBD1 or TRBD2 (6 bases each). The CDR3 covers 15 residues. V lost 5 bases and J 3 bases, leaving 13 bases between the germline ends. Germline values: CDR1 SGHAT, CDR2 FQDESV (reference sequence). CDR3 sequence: CASSRWGADTGELFF. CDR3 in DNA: TGTGCCAGCAGCCGGTGGGGGGCGGACACCGGGGAGCTGTTTTTT.

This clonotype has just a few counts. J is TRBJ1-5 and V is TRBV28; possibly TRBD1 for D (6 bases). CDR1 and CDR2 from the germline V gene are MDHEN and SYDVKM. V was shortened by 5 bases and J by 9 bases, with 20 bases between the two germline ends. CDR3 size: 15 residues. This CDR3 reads CASSPGTRPKRPQHF. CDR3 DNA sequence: TGTGCCAGCAGTCCCGGGACACGTCCCAAGCGGCCCCAGCATTTT.

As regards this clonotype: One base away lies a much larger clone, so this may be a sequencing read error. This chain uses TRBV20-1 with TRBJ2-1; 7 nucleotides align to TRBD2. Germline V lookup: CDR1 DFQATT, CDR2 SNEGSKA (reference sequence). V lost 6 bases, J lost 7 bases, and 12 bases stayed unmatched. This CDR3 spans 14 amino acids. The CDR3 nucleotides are TGCAGTGCGGGGGGGACTGGCGGCTGGAATGAGCAGTTCTTC. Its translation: CSAGGTGGWNEQFF.

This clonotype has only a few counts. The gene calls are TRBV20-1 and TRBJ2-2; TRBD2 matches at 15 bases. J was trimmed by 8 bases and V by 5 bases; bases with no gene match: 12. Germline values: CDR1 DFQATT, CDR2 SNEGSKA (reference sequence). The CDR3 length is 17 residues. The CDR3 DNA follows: TGCAGTGCTTCCGGACTAGCGGGAGGGCCATGGTCTGGGGAGCTGTTTTTT. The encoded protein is CSASGLAGGPWSGELFF.

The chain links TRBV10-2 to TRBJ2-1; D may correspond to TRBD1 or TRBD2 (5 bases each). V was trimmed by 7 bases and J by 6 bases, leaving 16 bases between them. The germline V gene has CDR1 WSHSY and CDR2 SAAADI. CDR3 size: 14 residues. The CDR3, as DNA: TGCGCCAGCATCCCCAGGAGAGGGGCCAATGAGCAGTTCTTC. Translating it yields CASIPRRGANEQFF.

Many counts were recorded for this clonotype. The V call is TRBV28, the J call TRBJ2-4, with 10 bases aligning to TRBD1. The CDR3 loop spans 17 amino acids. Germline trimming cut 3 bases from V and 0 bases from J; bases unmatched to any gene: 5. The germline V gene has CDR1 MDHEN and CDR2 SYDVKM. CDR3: CASSFPGTGVAKNIQYF. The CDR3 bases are TGTGCCAGCAGTTTCCCCGGGACAGGGGTAGCCAAAAACATTCAGTACTTC.

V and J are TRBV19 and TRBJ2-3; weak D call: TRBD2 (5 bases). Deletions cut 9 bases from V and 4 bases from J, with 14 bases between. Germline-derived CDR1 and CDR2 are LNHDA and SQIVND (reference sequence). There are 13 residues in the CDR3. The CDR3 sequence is CASGGLNADTQYF. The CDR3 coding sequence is TGTGCCAGCGGCGGGTTAAACGCAGATACGCAGTATTTT.

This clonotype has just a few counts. CDR3 in amino acids: CASSRSDNYGYTF. The CDR3 coding sequence is TGTGCCAGCAGCCGATCGGATAACTATGGCTACACCTTC. V usage is TRBV7-3 and J usage is TRBJ1-2; D gene uncertain. Trimming cost V 5 bases and J 1 base, with 8 bases left between them. The CDR3 runs to 13 residues. Germline V lookup: CDR1 SGHTA, CDR2 FQGTGA.